These 31 T cell receptor beta chains share one sample of origin, sequenced in a study of shared clonotypes between healthy human individuals. Sequencing used immunoSEQ multiplex PCR; TCRdb keeps in-frame clones, though not all of them. The table includes roughly 1,500,000 clones, just under 99% detected once. The sequenced sample was naive CD4+ T cells sorted from blood. Subset described: CD45RA+ positively selected. These receptors were taken from a man younger than 40 in good health.

The chain carries TRBV6-1 and TRBJ2-1; possibly TRBD2 for D (6 bases). Trimming stripped 3 bases from V and 9 bases from J, with 6 bases between. CDR3 length equals 11 residues. The V gene's germline CDR1 is MNHNS and CDR2 SASEGT. The CDR3 spells CASSEGGEQFF. The CDR3 DNA reads as TGTGCCAGCAGTGAGGGGGGTGAGCAGTTCTTC.

This chain connects TRBV29-1 to TRBJ2-6; D is possibly TRBD1 or TRBD2 (5 bases each). The germline gives CDR1 SQVTM, CDR2 ANQGSEA. Trimming shortened V by 6 bases and J by 6 bases, and 15 bases separated the two germline ends. The CDR3 length is 14 residues. Written as DNA, the CDR3 is TGCAGCGTCTACGGGGCTTCCGAGGCCAACGTCCTGACTTTC. It translates to CSVYGASEANVLTF.

V gene TRBV5-8 combines with J gene TRBJ2-4, with 10 bases aligning to TRBD1. CDR3 size: 15 residues. From germline, CDR1 is SGHTS and CDR2 YDEGEE. The V segment lost 5 bases and the J segment 6 bases; nucleotides outside the gene matches: 8. CDR3 in amino acids: CASRWDRGLGNIQYF. The CDR3 bases are TGTGCCAGCAGATGGGACAGGGGTCTTGGAAACATTCAGTACTTC.

The chain links TRBV10-3 to TRBJ2-2; TRBD1 matches at 8 bases. The CDR3 runs 18 residues. Per the germline V gene, CDR1 is ENHRY and CDR2 is SYGVKD. Germline trimming cut 0 bases from V and 5 bases from J; bases unmatched to any gene: 11. The CDR3 region is CAISESNTRGRNTGELFF. In nucleotides, the CDR3 is TGTGCCATCAGTGAGTCGAATACCAGGGGGCGTAATACCGGGGAGCTGTTTTTT.

V gene TRBV5-1 combines with J gene TRBJ2-1; 11 nucleotides line up with TRBD2. Trimming took 1 base from V and 0 from J; bases not matched to a gene: 12. This CDR3 is built from 20 residues. The germline V gene encodes CDR1 SGHRS and CDR2 YFSETQ. The CDR3 nucleotides are TGCGCCAGCAGCTTGTTTCCTAGCGGGAGGAATCGTGGCTCCTACAATGAGCAGTTCTTC. Amino acid sequence: CASSLFPSGRNRGSYNEQFF. The variable domain in full, with the rest retrieved from reference TRBV5-1 and TRBJ2-1, is KAGVTQTPRYLIKTRGQQVTLSCSPISGHRSVSWYQQTPGQGLQFLFEYFSETQRNKGNFPGRFSGRQFSNSRSEMNVSTLELGDSALYLCASSLFPSGRNRGSYNEQFFGPGTRLTVL.

A remark on this clone: This specimen includes other DNA sequences encoding the same CDR3. The chain uses TRBV2 and TRBJ2-1; D gene unclear. V was trimmed by 8 bases and J by 3 bases, leaving 5 bases between them. This CDR3 is built from 11 residues. CDR1 is SNHLY, CDR2 FYNNEI, per germline. The CDR3 DNA reads TGTGCCAGCTCAGTCTACAATGAGCAGTTCTTC. Its protein is CASSVYNEQFF.

This clone showed up just once. The chain uses TRBV6-5 and TRBJ2-7; maybe TRBD1 (5 bases). V was clipped by 5 bases and J by 0 bases, with 11 bases between them. The germline V gene has CDR1 MNHEY and CDR2 SVGAGI. The CDR3 loop spans 14 amino acids. CDR3 sequence reads: CASSRGHISYEQYF. The CDR3 DNA is TGTGCCAGCAGTCGAGGACATATCTCCTACGAGCAGTACTTC.

Notes on this clone: At one boundary the junction diverges from the germline segment, which might be a read error. V and J are TRBV7-7 and TRBJ2-7; D ambiguous. The CDR3 spans 13 residues. In germline, CDR1 is SSHAT, CDR2 FNYEAQ (reference sequence). In nucleotides, the CDR3 is TGTGCTAGCAGCGTCGACGTCGTTCGCGAGCAGTACTTC. It translates to CASSVDVVREQYF.

The chain has TRBV19 and TRBJ1-1; 12 positions match TRBD1. The germline CDR1 and CDR2 sequences are LNHDA and SQIVND (reference sequence). With 4 bases clipped from V and 4 bases from J, the junction kept 7 bases outside the gene matches. The CDR3 consists of 16 residues. The CDR3: CASSNLGQGASTEAFF. The CDR3 DNA follows: TGTGCCAGTAGTAATCTGGGACAGGGGGCAAGCACTGAAGCTTTCTTT.

The rearrangement links TRBV5-1 to TRBJ2-7, with TRBD2 matching over 7 bases. The ends lost 2 bases at V and 2 bases at J; junction bases unmatched: 4. The CDR3 is 14 amino acids. Germline CDR1 and CDR2: SGHRS and YFSETQ. CDR3 nucleotide sequence: TGCGCCAGCAGCTTCGAGGGGAGGGCCTACGAGCAGTACTTC. Protein product: CASSFEGRAYEQYF. The whole variable domain, remainder taken from reference TRBV5-1 and TRBJ2-7, is KAGVTQTPRYLIKTRGQQVTLSCSPISGHRSVSWYQQTPGQGLQFLFEYFSETQRNKGNFPGRFSGRQFSNSRSEMNVSTLELGDSALYLCASSFEGRAYEQYFGPGTRLTVT.

V gene TRBV6-6 combines with J gene TRBJ2-7; D might be TRBD2 (5 bases). Per the germline V gene, CDR1 is MNHNY and CDR2 is SVGAGI (reference sequence). Trimming stripped 6 bases from V and 7 bases from J, with 13 bases between. This CDR3 is 12 amino acids long. The CDR3 region has the DNA TGTGCCAGCAGCCCTGGGCCGGGGGAGCAGTACTTC. Encoded protein: CASSPGPGEQYF.

The chain couples TRBV6-1 to TRBJ2-6; 7 nucleotides line up with TRBD2. This CDR3 has 18 residues. The germline V gene encodes CDR1 MNHNS and CDR2 SASEGT. Trimming took 3 bases from V and 0 from J; bases not matched to a gene: 8. The CDR3 spells CASSDTTSSYSGANVLTF. The CDR3 DNA is TGTGCCAGCAGTGATACGACTAGCAGCTACTCTGGGGCCAACGTCCTGACTTTC.

The gene calls are TRBV27 and TRBJ1-2; 8 bases line up with TRBD1. The CDR3 extends over 15 amino acids. Germline-derived CDR1 and CDR2 are MNHEY and SMNVEV (reference sequence). After removal of 8 bases from V and 3 bases from J, the junction contained 11 bases not matched to a gene. CDR3 nucleotides: TGTGCCAGCGGGAAGATTGGACAGGGTGACTATGGCTACACCTTC. Residues: CASGKIGQGDYGYTF.

The chain is built from TRBV6-1 and TRBJ2-1; 8 nucleotides match TRBD1. Looked up from germline, CDR1 is MNHNS and CDR2 is SASEGT. CDR3 size: 13 residues. The V gene end was trimmed by 6 bases and the J gene end by 8 bases; junction bases not matched to a gene: 6. CDR3 sequence (DNA): TGTGCCAGCAGATTACAGGGGGAGGATGAGCAGTTCTTC. Protein product: CASRLQGEDEQFF.

The rearrangement uses TRBV29-1 and TRBJ2-3; D not certain. Germline lookup yields CDR1 SQVTM and CDR2 ANQGSEA. The CDR3 totals 12 residues. V lost 3 bases, J lost 9 bases, and 13 bases lay in between. The CDR3: CSVEVVRKTQYF. Written as DNA, the CDR3 is TGCAGCGTTGAGGTCGTACGTAAGACGCAGTATTTT.

V and J are TRBV7-2 and TRBJ2-7, with D possibly matching TRBD1 (5 bases). The CDR3 length is 15 residues. The germline V and J ends were trimmed by 4 bases and 1 base, with 14 bases remaining between them. The germline V gene encodes CDR1 SGHTA and CDR2 FQGNSA. The CDR3 region has the DNA TGTGCCAGCAGCTCCGACGGCGCAGGGTCCTACGAGCAGTACTTC. This codes for CASSSDGAGSYEQYF. The whole variable domain, filled in from reference TRBV7-2 and TRBJ2-7, reads GAGVSQSPSNKVTEKGKDVELRCDPISGHTALYWYRQSLGQGLEFLIYFQGNSAPDKSGLPSDRFSAERTGGSVSTLTIQRTQQEDSAVYLCASSSDGAGSYEQYFGPGTRLTVT.

Comment on this clone: Other DNA sequences in this specimen translate into the identical CDR3. The chain has TRBV5-1 and TRBJ2-2; the D call may be TRBD1 or TRBD2 (5 bases each). The V gene lost 0 bases and the J gene lost 4 bases, with 10 bases spanning the gap. CDR1 is SGHRS, CDR2 YFSETQ, per germline. CDR3 length: 15 residues. The CDR3 sequence: CASSLGGAGTGELFF. Here the CDR3 DNA reads TGCGCCAGCAGCTTGGGGGGCGCGGGCACCGGGGAGCTGTTTTTT.

The genes are TRBV5-6 and TRBJ2-7; possible D gene TRBD1, 7 bases. Germline V CDR1 and CDR2: SGHDT, YYEEEE. Between the trimmed V and J ends, which lost 4 bases and 3 bases, there was a span of 17 bases. This CDR3 is 15 amino acids long. The CDR3 DNA reads TGTGCCAGCAGCCCGGGGGACAGACAACACTACGAGCAGTACTTC. Its protein is CASSPGDRQHYEQYF. Based on the CDR3 plus reference TRBV5-6 and TRBJ2-7, the full variable domain is DAGVTQSPTHLIKTRGQQVTLRCSPKSGHDTVSWYQQALGQGPQFIFQYYEEEERQRGNFPDRFSGHQFPNYSSELNVNALLLGDSALYLCASSPGDRQHYEQYFGPGTRLTVT.

Concerning this clone: This CDR3 is also generated by other DNA sequences in the sample. The gene calls are TRBV6-5 and TRBJ1-5; D unclear. The length of the CDR3 is 13 residues. Germline V gene data show CDR1 as MNHEY and CDR2 as SVGAGI. V gave up 2 bases and J gave up 1 base, with 3 bases separating them. The CDR3 DNA follows: TGTGCCAGCAGTTACGGGAGCAATCAGCCCCAGCATTTT. Translation: CASSYGSNQPQHF.

The CDR3 spells CASSLVPAGEAFF. Here the CDR3 DNA reads TGTGCCAGCAGCTTAGTTCCGGCAGGTGAAGCTTTCTTT. V is TRBV7-9 and J is TRBJ1-1; D gene uncertain. The CDR3 is 13 amino acids. V was clipped by 1 base and J by 7 bases, with 10 bases between them. Germline-derived CDR1 and CDR2 are SEHNR and FQNEAQ (reference sequence).

A single count supports this clone. The chain joins TRBV7-8 to TRBJ1-5; D is unresolved. The CDR3 has 16 residues. Germline assignment: CDR1 SGHVS and CDR2 FQNEAQ. Trimming took off 1 base at V and 4 bases at J, with 14 bases between the two ends. The CDR3 coding sequence is TGTGCCAGCAGCTTAGAAGGAGGACTTTCTAATCAGCCCCAGCATTTT. It specifies CASSLEGGLSNQPQHF. The complete variable domain, with remaining parts taken from reference TRBV7-8 and TRBJ1-5, reads GAGVSQSPRYKVAKRGQDVALRCDPISGHVSLFWYQQALGQGPEFLTYFQNEAQLDKSGLPSDRFFAERPEGSVSTLKIQRTQQEDSAVYLCASSLEGGLSNQPQHFGDGTRLSIL.

V usage is TRBV5-1 and J usage is TRBJ2-2; 10 nucleotides agree with TRBD2. The CDR3 contains 16 residues. CDR1 and CDR2 from the germline V gene are SGHRS and YFSETQ. The V gene end was trimmed by 0 bases and the J gene end by 6 bases; junction bases not matched to a gene: 5. The CDR3 loop reads CASSLGALAGAGELFF. The DNA for the CDR3 is TGCGCCAGCAGCTTGGGGGCCCTAGCGGGAGCCGGGGAGCTGTTTTTT.

The V and J genes are TRBV28 and TRBJ2-2, with D maybe TRBD2 (6 bases). Trimming removed 2 bases from V and 3 bases from J, with 7 bases in between. Looked up from germline, CDR1 is MDHEN and CDR2 is SYDVKM. The CDR3 extends over 14 amino acids. DNA of the CDR3: TGTGCCAGCAGTTTACCGGGGGACACCGGGGAGCTGTTTTTT. Protein product: CASSLPGDTGELFF.

This clone has just one count. This chain joins TRBV2 and TRBJ1-1; D uncertain. The CDR3 has 12 amino acids. Germline CDR1 and CDR2: SNHLY and FYNNEI. V shed 5 bases and J shed 8 bases, with 12 bases lying between them. The chain's CDR3 is CASSFGPREAFF. CDR3 nucleotides: TGTGCCAGCAGTTTCGGACCACGCGAAGCTTTCTTT. Full variable domain (rest looked up from reference TRBV2 and TRBJ1-1): EPEVTQTPSHQVTQMGQEVILRCVPISNHLYFYWYRQILGQKVEFLVSFYNNEISEKSEIFDDQFSVERPDGSNFTLKIRSTKLEDSAMYFCASSFGPREAFFGQGTRLTVV.

V and J are TRBV29-1 and TRBJ1-4, with 7 bases identical to TRBD1. Per germline, CDR1 SQVTM and CDR2 ANQGSEA. The junction had 8 bases not matched to a gene; V was cut back by 7 bases and J by 0 bases. The CDR3 covers 15 residues. In nucleotides, the CDR3 is TGCAGCGCCGCGACAGGGAAGGCAACTAATGAAAAACTGTTTTTT. Protein: CSAATGKATNEKLFF. The full variable domain, completed using reference TRBV29-1 and TRBJ1-4, is SAVISQKPSRDICQRGTSLTIQCQVDSQVTMMFWYRQQPGQSLTLIATANQGSEATYESGFVIDKFPISRPNLTFSTLTVSNMSPEDSSIYLCSAATGKATNEKLFFGSGTQLSVL.

V gene TRBV18 combines with J gene TRBJ2-3, with 9 bases that match TRBD2. The CDR3 runs to 16 residues. Trimming at V came to 1 base and at J to 4 bases, leaving 6 bases not matched to a gene. The germline V gene has CDR1 KGHSH and CDR2 LQKENI. This CDR3 reads CASSPLPSGVADTQYF. CDR3 coding DNA: TGTGCCAGCTCACCACTGCCTAGCGGGGTCGCAGATACGCAGTATTTT.

In the case of this clone: Different DNA sequences within this sample yield the same CDR3. This chain links TRBV5-1 with TRBJ1-3; D gene unclear. The CDR3 loop spans 14 amino acids. The germline V gene encodes CDR1 SGHRS and CDR2 YFSETQ. Trimming removed 3 bases from V and 1 base from J, with 8 bases in between. CDR3 sequence reads: CASSSRGSGNTIYF. The CDR3 bases are TGCGCCAGCAGCTCGAGAGGATCTGGAAACACCATATATTTT.

The genes are TRBV6-1 and TRBJ1-4; 11 bases map to TRBD1. The CDR3 length is 15 residues. After removal of 4 bases from V and 5 bases from J, the junction contained 3 bases not matched to a gene. Germline V lookup: CDR1 MNHNS, CDR2 SASEGT. The CDR3 bases are TGTGCCAGCAGTGCCCGGGACAGGGGGAATGAAAAACTGTTTTTT. Its translation is CASSARDRGNEKLFF.

This chain uses TRBV19 with TRBJ2-1; 7 nucleotides match TRBD2. CDR1 LNHDA and CDR2 SQIVND come from the germline V gene (reference sequence). The V segment lost 4 bases and the J segment 2 bases; nucleotides outside the gene matches: 8. This CDR3 has 16 amino acids. This CDR3 is CASSREAGYAYNEQFF. For the CDR3, the DNA is TGTGCCAGTAGTAGGGAAGCGGGATATGCCTACAATGAGCAGTTCTTC.

This chain uses TRBV5-1 with TRBJ2-6, with D tentatively TRBD1 (6 bases). Germline V CDR1 and CDR2: SGHRS, YFSETQ. Trimming took 4 bases from V and 2 from J, leaving 16 bases between them. The CDR3 runs 17 residues. The CDR3 DNA reads as TGCGCCAGCAGCCAAGGACAGTCCTCCGCTGGGGCCAACGTCCTGACTTTC. Encoded protein: CASSQGQSSAGANVLTF.

In the case of this clone: Compared with germline, one end of the junction differs, possibly owing to a read error. This chain uses TRBV7-7 with TRBJ2-5; D is undetermined. CDR1 SSHAT and CDR2 FNYEAQ come from the germline V gene (reference sequence). The CDR3 totals 13 residues. The CDR3 spells CASSSGARETQYF. The CDR3, as DNA: TGTGCTAGCAGCTCCGGAGCACGGGAGACCCAGTACTTC.